This TCR beta chain was identified during a study of CD8 T cells in ankylosing spondylitis. Study-wide points: CD8+ disease-linked clones were present at relatively low frequencies in blood. Seemingly distinctive of ankylosing spondylitis blood was a TCR beta motif formed by eight highly homologous variants. Significant enrichment of disease-linked clones was reportedly seen in matched ankylosing spondylitis synovial fluid. Certain motif variants had earlier appeared in reactive arthritis synovial fluid and blood.

Libraries for TCR beta were made by quantitative 5'-RACE with molecular barcodes. Using its own MiXCR run on the 5' RACE reads, TCRdb lists one record per CDR3 protein. The sample yields about 440,000 distinct CDR3 sequences, 17% seen once. The CDR3 spans 16 residues. The V and J ends lost 4 bases and 1 base, in that order; junction bases with no gene match: 7. This clonotype was seen a handful of times. As yet, its antigen is unknown. Source material: blood, either unsorted or a sorted T cell fraction (not recorded which). This sequence was found in a male donor with ankylosing spondylitis. J is TRBJ2-1 and V is TRBV12-3 or TRBV12-4, with 7 bases aligning to TRBD2. CDR3 region: CASSSVGGGSYNEQFF. DNA of the CDR3: TGTGCCAGCAGTTCAGTCGGCGGGGGATCCTACAATGAGCAGTTCTTC.